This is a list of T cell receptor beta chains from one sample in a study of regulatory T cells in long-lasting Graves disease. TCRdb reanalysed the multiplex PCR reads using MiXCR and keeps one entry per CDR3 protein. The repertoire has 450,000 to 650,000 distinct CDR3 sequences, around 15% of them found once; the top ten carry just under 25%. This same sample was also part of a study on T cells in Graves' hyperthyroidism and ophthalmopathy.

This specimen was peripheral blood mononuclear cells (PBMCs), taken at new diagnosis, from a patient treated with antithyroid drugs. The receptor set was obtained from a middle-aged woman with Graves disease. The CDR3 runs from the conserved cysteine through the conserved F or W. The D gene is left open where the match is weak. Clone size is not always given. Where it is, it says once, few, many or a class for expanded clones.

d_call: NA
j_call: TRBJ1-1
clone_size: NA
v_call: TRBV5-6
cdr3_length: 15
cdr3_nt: TGTGCCAGCAGCTACGTACCGGGACAAAACACTGAAGCTTTCTTT
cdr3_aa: CASSYVPGQNTEAFF

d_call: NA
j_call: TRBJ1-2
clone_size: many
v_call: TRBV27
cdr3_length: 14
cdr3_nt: TGTGCCAGCGGACCCCAGGGAACTGGGTATGGCTACACCTTC
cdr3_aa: CASGPQGTGYGYTF

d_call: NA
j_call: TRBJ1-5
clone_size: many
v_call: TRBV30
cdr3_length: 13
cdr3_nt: TGTGCCGTGGCCCGGGATAGTAATCAGCCCCAGCATTTT
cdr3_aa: CAVARDSNQPQHF

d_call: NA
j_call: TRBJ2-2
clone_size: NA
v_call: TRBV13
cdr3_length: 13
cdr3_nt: TGTGCCTGTTCCCAGGGGGGCACCGGGGAGCTGTTTTTT
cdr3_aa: CACSQGGTGELFF

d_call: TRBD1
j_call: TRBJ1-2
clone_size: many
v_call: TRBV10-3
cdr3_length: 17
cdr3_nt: TGTGCCATCAGTGAGCTTGAGGGGACAGTAGCTAACTATGGCTACACCTTC
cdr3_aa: CAISELEGTVANYGYTF

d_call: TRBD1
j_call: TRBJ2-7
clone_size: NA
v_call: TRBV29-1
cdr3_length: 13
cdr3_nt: TGCAGCGTTGAAGCAGGGGGCCGCTACGAGCAGTACTTC
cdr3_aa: CSVEAGGRYEQYF

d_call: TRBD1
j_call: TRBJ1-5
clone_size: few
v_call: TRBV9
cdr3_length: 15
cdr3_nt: TGTGCCAGCAGCGTCAGTGACAGGGTCGGGCAGCCCCAGCATTTT
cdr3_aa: CASSVSDRVGQPQHF

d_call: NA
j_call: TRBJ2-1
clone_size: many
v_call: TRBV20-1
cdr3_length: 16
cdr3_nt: TGCAGTGCTAACGCGGGGTATCCGGGGGTCAGCAATGAGCAGTTCTTC
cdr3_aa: CSANAGYPGVSNEQFF

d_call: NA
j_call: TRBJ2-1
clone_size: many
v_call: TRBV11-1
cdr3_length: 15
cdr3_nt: TGTGCCAGCAGGGGGGTGGGTCAGTCCTACAATGAGCAGTTCTTC
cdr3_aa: CASRGVGQSYNEQFF

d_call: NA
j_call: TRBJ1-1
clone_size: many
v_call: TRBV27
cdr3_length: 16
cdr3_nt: TGTGCCAGCAGGGTGGGCCCAGGGGCGGCGAACACTGAAGCTTTCTTT
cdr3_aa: CASRVGPGAANTEAFF

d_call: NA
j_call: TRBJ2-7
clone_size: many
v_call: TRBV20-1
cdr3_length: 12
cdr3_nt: TGCAGTGCTAGAGATCCCAACTACGAGCAGTACTTC
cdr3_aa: CSARDPNYEQYF

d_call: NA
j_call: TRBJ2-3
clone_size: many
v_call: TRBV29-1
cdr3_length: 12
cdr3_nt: TGCAGCGTTGCTTTTGATGCAGATACGCAGTATTTT
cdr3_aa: CSVAFDADTQYF

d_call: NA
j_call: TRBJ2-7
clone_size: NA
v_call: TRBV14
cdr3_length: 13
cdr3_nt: TGTGCCAGCAGCCCCGGGGCGTCGGGGGAGCAGTACTTC
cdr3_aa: CASSPGASGEQYF

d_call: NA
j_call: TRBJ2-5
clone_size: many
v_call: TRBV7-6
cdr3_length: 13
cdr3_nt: TGTGCCAGCAGCTTAGTTGCGGTGGAGACCCAGTACTTC
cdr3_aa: CASSLVAVETQYF

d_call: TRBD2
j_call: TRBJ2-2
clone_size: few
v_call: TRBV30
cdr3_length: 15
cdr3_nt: TGTGCCTGGATCCCTAGCGGGGGGGCACCCGGGGAGCTGTTTTTT
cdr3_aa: CAWIPSGGAPGELFF

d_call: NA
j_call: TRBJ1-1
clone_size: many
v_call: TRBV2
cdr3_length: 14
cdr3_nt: TGTGCCAGCAGTGGACGGTCAATCCCCACTGAAGCTTTCTTT
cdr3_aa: CASSGRSIPTEAFF

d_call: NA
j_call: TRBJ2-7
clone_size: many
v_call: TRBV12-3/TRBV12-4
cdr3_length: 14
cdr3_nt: TGTGCCAGCAGTTCCGGGGCCGGCGGCTACGAGCAGTACTTC
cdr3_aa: CASSSGAGGYEQYF

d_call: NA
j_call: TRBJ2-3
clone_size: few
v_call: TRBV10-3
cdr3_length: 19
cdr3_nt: TGTGCCATCAGTGACAGCCTCGGGAAAGCGGGCACTAGCACAGATACGCAGTATTTT
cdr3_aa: CAISDSLGKAGTSTDTQYF

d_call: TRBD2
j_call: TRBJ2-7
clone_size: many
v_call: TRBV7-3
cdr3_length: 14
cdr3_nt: TGTGCCAGCAGCCGGGGGGGGGGAACCTACGAGCAGTACTTC
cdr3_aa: CASSRGGGTYEQYF

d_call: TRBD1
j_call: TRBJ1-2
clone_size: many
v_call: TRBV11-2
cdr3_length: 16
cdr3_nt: TGTGCCAGCAGCTCTCTTAAACAGGGGAAGAAGGATGGCTACACCTTC
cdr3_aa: CASSSLKQGKKDGYTF

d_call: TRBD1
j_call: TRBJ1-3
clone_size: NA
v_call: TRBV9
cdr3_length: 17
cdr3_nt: TGTGCCAGCAGCGCGGACAGGGTCTTTCCCTCTGGAAACACCATATATTTT
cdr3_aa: CASSADRVFPSGNTIYF

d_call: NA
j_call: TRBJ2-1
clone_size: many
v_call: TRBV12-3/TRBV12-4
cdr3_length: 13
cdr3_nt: TGTGCCAGCAGTTTAACTGACGGGGGTGAGCAGTTCTTC
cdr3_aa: CASSLTDGGEQFF

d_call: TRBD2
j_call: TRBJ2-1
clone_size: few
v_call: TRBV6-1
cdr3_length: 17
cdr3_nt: TGTGCCAGCAGTCGTCTAGCGGGGGGCCCCGCAAACAATGAGCAGTTCTTC
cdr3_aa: CASSRLAGGPANNEQFF

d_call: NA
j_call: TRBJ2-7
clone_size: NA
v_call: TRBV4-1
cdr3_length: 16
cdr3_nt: TGCGCCAGCAGCCAAGCGATCTGGGCGAGCTCCTACGAGCAGTACTTC
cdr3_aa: CASSQAIWASSYEQYF

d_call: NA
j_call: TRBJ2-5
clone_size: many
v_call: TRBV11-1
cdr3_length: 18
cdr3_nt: TGTGCCAGCAGCTTATCAATTCGGGCTCATAACCCGCAAGAGACCCAGTACTTC
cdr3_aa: CASSLSIRAHNPQETQYF

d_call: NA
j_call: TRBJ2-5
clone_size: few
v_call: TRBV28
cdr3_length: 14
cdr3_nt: TGTGCCAGCAGTTTCGAGGGTCTTAAAGAGACCCAGTACTTC
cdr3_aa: CASSFEGLKETQYF

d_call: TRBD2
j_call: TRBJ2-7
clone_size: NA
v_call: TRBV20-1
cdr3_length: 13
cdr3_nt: TGCAGTGCTGGGACTAGCGGGATTTACGAGCAGTACTTC
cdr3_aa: CSAGTSGIYEQYF

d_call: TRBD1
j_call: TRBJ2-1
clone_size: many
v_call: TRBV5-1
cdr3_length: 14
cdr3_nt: TGCGCCAGCAGCGGGACAGGTTCGGACAATGAGCAGTTCTTC
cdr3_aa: CASSGTGSDNEQFF

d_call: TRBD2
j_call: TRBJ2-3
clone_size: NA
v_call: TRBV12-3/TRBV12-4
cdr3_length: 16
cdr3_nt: TGTGCCAGCAGTTTAAACAGCGGGGGGGGCACAGATACGCAGTATTTT
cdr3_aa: CASSLNSGGGTDTQYF

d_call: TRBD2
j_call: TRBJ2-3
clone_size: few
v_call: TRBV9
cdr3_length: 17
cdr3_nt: TGTGCCAGCAGCGAGGGACTAGCGGGGGCCGGCGGAGATACGCAGTATTTT
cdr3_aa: CASSEGLAGAGGDTQYF

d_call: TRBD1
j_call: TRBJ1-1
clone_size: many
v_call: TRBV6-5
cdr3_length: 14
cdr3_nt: TGTGCCAGCAGTTACGACAGGGTTGGCACTGAAGCTTTCTTT
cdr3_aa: CASSYDRVGTEAFF

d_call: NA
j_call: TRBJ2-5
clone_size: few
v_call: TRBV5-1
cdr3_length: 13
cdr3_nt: TGCGCCAGCAGCCCGGGACAAAGGGAGACCCAGTACTTC
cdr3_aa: CASSPGQRETQYF

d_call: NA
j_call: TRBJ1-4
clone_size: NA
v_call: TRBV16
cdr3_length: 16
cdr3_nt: TGTGCCAGCAGCCTCCGGGCAGGTGAAGCCAATGAAAAACTGTTTTTT
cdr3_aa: CASSLRAGEANEKLFF

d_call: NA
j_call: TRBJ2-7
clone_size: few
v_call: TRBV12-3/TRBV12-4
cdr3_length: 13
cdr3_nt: TGTGCCAGCAGTCCTGGGGCAGTCTACGAGCAGTACTTC
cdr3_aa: CASSPGAVYEQYF

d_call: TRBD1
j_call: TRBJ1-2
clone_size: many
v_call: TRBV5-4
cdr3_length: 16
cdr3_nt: TGTGCCAGCAGCTTGACAGGGGGGGGGACTAACTATGGCTACACCTTC
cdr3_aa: CASSLTGGGTNYGYTF

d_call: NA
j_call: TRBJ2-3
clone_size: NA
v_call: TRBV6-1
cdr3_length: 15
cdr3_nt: TGTGCCAGCAGCAGCCCGGCAACTAGCACAGATACGCAGTATTTT
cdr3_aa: CASSSPATSTDTQYF

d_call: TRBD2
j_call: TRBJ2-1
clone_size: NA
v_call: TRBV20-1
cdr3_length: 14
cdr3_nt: TGCAGTGCCCCCCGTGGGGGACTAGACGGGGAGCAGTTCTTC
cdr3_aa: CSAPRGGLDGEQFF

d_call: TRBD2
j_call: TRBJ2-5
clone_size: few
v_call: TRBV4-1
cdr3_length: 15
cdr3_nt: TGCGCCAGCAGCCAGGGGCAGGCGGGAGGAGAGACCCAGTACTTC
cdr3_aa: CASSQGQAGGETQYF

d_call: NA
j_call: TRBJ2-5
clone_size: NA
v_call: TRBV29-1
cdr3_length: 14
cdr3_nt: TGCAGTGCCGGGACCCCGTCCCCGCTAAAGACCCAGTACTTC
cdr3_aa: CSAGTPSPLKTQYF

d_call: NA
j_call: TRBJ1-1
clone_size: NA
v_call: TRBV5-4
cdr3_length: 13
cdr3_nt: TGTGCCAGCAAGAGGGGGATCAACACTGAAGCTTTCTTT
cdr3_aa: CASKRGINTEAFF

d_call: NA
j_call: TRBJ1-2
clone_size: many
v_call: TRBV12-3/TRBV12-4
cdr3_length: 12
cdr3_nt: TGTGCCACCGCTATATGGGGCTATGGCTACACCTTC
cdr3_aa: CATAIWGYGYTF

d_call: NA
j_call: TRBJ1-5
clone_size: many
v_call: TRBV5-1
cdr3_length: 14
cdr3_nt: TGCGCCAGCAGCTTGGAAGGGGTAGGTCAGCCCCAGCATTTT
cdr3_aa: CASSLEGVGQPQHF

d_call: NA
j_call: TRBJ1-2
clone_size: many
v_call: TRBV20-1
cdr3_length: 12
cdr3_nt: TGCAGTGCCGGGGGGGAACAGGGCGGCTACACCTTC
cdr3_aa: CSAGGEQGGYTF

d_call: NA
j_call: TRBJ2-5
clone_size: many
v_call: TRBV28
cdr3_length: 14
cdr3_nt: TGTGCCAGCAGTTTATATCAGGCGTTGGAGACCCAGTACTTC
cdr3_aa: CASSLYQALETQYF

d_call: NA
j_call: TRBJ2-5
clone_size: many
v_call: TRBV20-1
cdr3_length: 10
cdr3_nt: TGCAGTGGTATTCAAGAGACCCAGTACTTC
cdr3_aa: CSGIQETQYF

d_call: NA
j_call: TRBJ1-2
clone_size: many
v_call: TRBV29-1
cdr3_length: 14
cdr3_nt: TGCAGCGTTGCCACGGCCAGGGGATTGGTTAGCTACACCTTC
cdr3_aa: CSVATARGLVSYTF

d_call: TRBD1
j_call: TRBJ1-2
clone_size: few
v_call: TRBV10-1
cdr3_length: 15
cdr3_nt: TGCGCCAGCAGTGAGGGACAGGGGATCAACTATGGCTACACCTTC
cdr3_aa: CASSEGQGINYGYTF

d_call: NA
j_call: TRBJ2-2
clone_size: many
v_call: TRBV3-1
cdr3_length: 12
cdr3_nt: TGTGCCAGCAGCCAAGCTATGGGGGAGCTGTTTTTT
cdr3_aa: CASSQAMGELFF

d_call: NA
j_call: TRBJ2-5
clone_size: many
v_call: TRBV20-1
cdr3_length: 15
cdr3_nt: TGCAGTGCTAGAGATGGGCGCCTTGGCCGAGAGACCCAGTACTTC
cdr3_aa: CSARDGRLGRETQYF

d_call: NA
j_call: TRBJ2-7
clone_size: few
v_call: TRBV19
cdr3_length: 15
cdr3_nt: TGTGCCAGTAGCCCTGGGTCGGCATCTTCGTACGAGCAGTACTTC
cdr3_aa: CASSPGSASSYEQYF

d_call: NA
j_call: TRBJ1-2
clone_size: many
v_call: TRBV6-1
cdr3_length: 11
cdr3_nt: TGTGCCAGTTCTGGAATTTATGGCTACACCTTC
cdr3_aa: CASSGIYGYTF